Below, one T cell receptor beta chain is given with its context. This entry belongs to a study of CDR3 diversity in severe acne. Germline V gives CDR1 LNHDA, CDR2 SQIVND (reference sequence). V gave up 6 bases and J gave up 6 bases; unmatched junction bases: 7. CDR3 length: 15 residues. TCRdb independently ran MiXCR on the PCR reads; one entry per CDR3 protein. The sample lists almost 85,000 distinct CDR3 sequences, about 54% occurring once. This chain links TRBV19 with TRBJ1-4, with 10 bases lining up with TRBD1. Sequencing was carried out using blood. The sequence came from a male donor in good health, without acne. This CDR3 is CASRAIGTGDEKLFF. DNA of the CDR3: TGTGCCAGTAGAGCAATCGGGACAGGGGATGAAAAACTGTTTTTT.